Listed below are T cell receptor beta chains from one sample, sequenced in a study of CXCR3-negative and CXCR3-positive naive CD8 T cells. TCRdb reprocessed the 5' RACE reads and reports one entry per CDR3 protein, with no DNA. This table lists under 6,000 distinct CDR3 sequences. The source material was naive CXCR3+ CD8+ T cells from blood. All receptors come from a human donor in good health. Some clones in this sample may be carry-over from other donors' samples. Both conserved end residues are part of each CDR3. The size field is filled for only some rows; it gives once, few, many or a size class.

V	length	size	J	CDR3
TRBV20-1	15	medium-sized	TRBJ2-3	CSASQGAGFTDTQYF
TRBV4-3	15	.	TRBJ1-2	CASSPNAEGNYGYTF
TRBV29-1	12	.	TRBJ2-1	CSVEGDYNEQFF
TRBV20-1	14	medium-sized	TRBJ1-2	CSAVGQGPNYGYTF
TRBV7-2	15	.	TRBJ2-5	CASTPGGRGGETQYF
TRBV5-1	14	medium-sized	TRBJ2-5	CASERQGSPETQYF
TRBV27	15	medium-sized	TRBJ2-7	CASSSRTAPTYEQYF
TRBV27	11	medium-sized	TRBJ1-5	CASGLNQPQHF
TRBV29-1	15	.	TRBJ2-5	CSVEPLDAAQETQYF
TRBV10-3	11	medium-sized	TRBJ2-7	CATDRGNEQYF
TRBV29-1	15	.	TRBJ2-2	CSARSGGRRTGELFF
TRBV29-1	13	.	TRBJ1-2	CSAHTGGEYGYTF
TRBV20-1	15	.	TRBJ2-1	CSARDGTSGSSEQFF
TRBV7-3	15	.	TRBJ2-1	CASSLGLAGINEQFF
TRBV19	15	medium-sized	TRBJ1-2	CASSRSDGIIYGYTF
TRBV10-2	13	medium-sized	TRBJ2-7	CASSLQSSYEQYF
TRBV29-1	13	.	TRBJ1-2	CSAPRGADYGYTF
TRBV29-1	13	.	TRBJ2-1	CSADRGNYNEQFF
TRBV7-2	16	medium-sized	TRBJ1-5	CASSFRDSLELQPQHF
TRBV19	14	large	TRBJ1-5	CASGTGQEHQPQHF
TRBV13	17	medium-sized	TRBJ2-5	CASSSGTSGIGQETQYF
TRBV7-9	13	.	TRBJ2-5	CASSLAEQDTQYF
TRBV29-1	12	.	TRBJ2-7	CSVETDYYEQYF
TRBV6-5	15	medium-sized	TRBJ2-1	CASSTGTSGRGEQFF
TRBV6-2/TRBV6-3	15	.	TRBJ2-7	CASGTSLAPSYEQYF
TRBV29-1	14	medium-sized	TRBJ2-1	CSVVLADQLFEQFF
TRBV21-1	16	.	TRBJ1-5	CASSPDGRNSNQPQHF
TRBV9	16	.	TRBJ2-7	CASSARLAGSSYEQYF
TRBV7-9	13	medium-sized	TRBJ1-2	CASSLPGAGGYTF
TRBV10-3	16	.	TRBJ1-5	CAISESALDRNQPQHF
TRBV7-9	14	medium-sized	TRBJ2-1	CASSLEGRADEQFF
TRBV3-1	14	.	TRBJ1-1	CASSQGRKNTEAFF
TRBV15	15	medium-sized	TRBJ2-3	CATSNGGGATDTQYF
TRBV15	16	medium-sized	TRBJ1-5	CATSRKFPDSSQPQHF
TRBV14	15	medium-sized	TRBJ2-1	CASSLAPSSYNEQFF
TRBV9	15	.	TRBJ1-4	CASSAGDSFNEKLFF
TRBV4-3	13	.	TRBJ1-1	CASSQDGATEAFF
TRBV15	15	medium-sized	TRBJ1-4	CATSSSDNSNEKLFF
TRBV29-1	15	medium-sized	TRBJ1-1	CSVEGTGGARTEAFF
TRBV7-2	14	medium-sized	TRBJ2-5	CASRQAGGAETQYF
TRBV19	13	.	TRBJ1-5	CASSMSSGQPQHF
TRBV4-1	19	.	TRBJ2-1	CASSPETETSGTSYNEQFF
TRBV29-1	14	.	TRBJ2-4	CSVATPGQPGIQYF
TRBV29-1	12	medium-sized	TRBJ2-7	CSPFGEKYEQYF